This T cell receptor beta chain is drawn from a study of sequential checkpoint blockade in melanoma. Regarding the study as a whole: Mutational load did not correlate with tumor T-cell fraction or clonality.

This clone was recorded a few times. Its cognate antigen is unknown. Data came from immunoSEQ multiplex PCR; TCRdb stores just in-frame clones and leaves some out. The table records 2,000 to 2,500 clones, roughly 29% of them present only once. Treatment defined: randomized to nivolumab then ipilimumab (arm A) or the reverse (arm B). Patients had received no earlier DNA-damaging chemotherapy. V lost 4 bases to trimming and J lost 1 base, with 11 bases between them. The germline gives CDR1 SGDLS, CDR2 YYNGEE. The CDR3 length is 14 residues. This specimen was tumor tissue (inferred from file names), taken from a patient given nivolumab and ipilimumab in sequence. The chain joins TRBV9 to TRBJ1-1; no firm D call. This clonotype was obtained from a human donor with melanoma. CDR3 sequence reads: CASSSGPGNTEAFF. CDR3 DNA sequence: TGTGCCAGCAGCTCAGGCCCAGGGAACACTGAAGCTTTCTTT.